This T cell receptor beta chain was sequenced for a study of shared clonotypes between healthy human individuals. This CDR3 spans 14 amino acids. V dropped 8 bases and J dropped 0 bases, with 12 bases sitting between them. Per germline, CDR1 WNHNN and CDR2 SYGVQD (reference sequence). Worth noting for this clone: The antigen is unknown. Only one base separates this from a far larger clonotype, so it likely reflects a read error.

Study-wide findings and caveats: Only blood underwent sampling, and tissue repertoires likely differ.

TCRdb's copy holds only in-frame clones and misses some; the assay was immunoSEQ multiplex PCR. Counted here are approximately 500,000 clones, approximately 84% occurring once; the ten biggest clones make up roughly an eighth. Sequencing was done on a sample of PBMCs. The chain employs TRBV10-1 and TRBJ2-3, with D maybe TRBD2 (5 bases). The sequence came from a woman in her 40s in good health. Some clones in this sample may be carry-over from other donors' samples. DNA of the CDR3: TGCGCCAGCGGCGGGCCTTTTAGCACAGATACGCAGTATTTT. Amino acid sequence: CASGGPFSTDTQYF.